The 23 T cell receptor beta chains reported below all come from one sample, sequenced in a study of blood T cell repertoires in COVID-19. Sequenced by immunoSEQ multiplex PCR; TCRdb stores in-frame clones only, minus some. Here the sample spans some 330,000 clones, around 87% being singletons. The sequenced material came from PBMCs or T cells enriched from blood (not recorded which). These TCRs come from a man aged 35 to 55 in a cohort exposed to, infected with or recovered from COVID-19 (not recorded which).

A word on this clone: This sample also contains other DNA sequences that code for the same CDR3. The rearrangement joins TRBV5-1 to TRBJ2-7; 7 bases agree with TRBD2. Trimming cost V 2 bases and J 3 bases; bases outside gene matches: 5. Germline V gene data show CDR1 as SGHRS and CDR2 as YFSETQ. CDR3 length: 14 amino acids. Here the CDR3 DNA reads TGCGCCAGCAGCTTCGGCGGGGGACGCTACGAGCAGTACTTC. Amino acids: CASSFGGGRYEQYF.

This chain uses TRBV29-1 with TRBJ2-7; possibly TRBD1 for D (5 bases). This CDR3 comprises 11 residues. Trimming took 2 bases from V and 6 from J, leaving 8 bases between them. Germline assignment: CDR1 SQVTM and CDR2 ANQGSEA. The chain's CDR3 is CSVEQGLEQYF. CDR3 nucleotide sequence: TGCAGCGTTGAACAGGGTCTCGAGCAGTACTTC.

The chain uses TRBV19 and TRBJ1-4; D remains ambiguous. Germline CDR1 reads LNHDA; CDR2 reads SQIVND (reference sequence). The CDR3 runs to 13 residues. With 3 bases removed from V and 7 bases from J, the gap between germline ends came to 9 bases. CDR3 amino acids: CASSIQRSEKLFF. The CDR3 DNA reads as TGTGCCAGTAGTATCCAGAGGAGTGAAAAACTGTTTTTT.

In its sample, this clone was seen once. The chain combines TRBV19 with TRBJ2-7; 9 positions match TRBD2. Unmatched junction bases numbered 12, after V lost 5 bases and J lost 1 base. Germline V gene lookup returns CDR1 LNHDA and CDR2 SQIVND (reference sequence). CDR3 size: 17 residues. The DNA for the CDR3 is TGTGCCAGTAGTGCCCTCCAGACTAGCGGACTTTCCTACGAGCAGTACTTC. It codes for CASSALQTSGLSYEQYF.

V gene TRBV6-5 combines with J gene TRBJ1-2; the match to TRBD1 covers 7 bases. The V and J ends lost 4 bases and 2 bases, in that order; junction bases with no gene match: 10. Germline V gene sequence: CDR1 MNHEY, CDR2 SVGAGI. This CDR3 is built from 16 residues. The CDR3 DNA sequence: TGTGCCAGCAGTTCATACCAGGACAGGAGAAACTATGGCTACACCTTC. This gives the protein CASSSYQDRRNYGYTF.

In DNA, the CDR3 is TGCGCCAGCAGTGACAGGGACAGGGGGAATGAAAAACTGTTTTTT. Translated, it gives CASSDRDRGNEKLFF. The chain uses TRBV10-2 and TRBJ1-4, with TRBD1 identical over 11 bases. V gave up 3 bases and J gave up 5 bases; unmatched junction bases: 2. Germline CDR1 and CDR2: WSHSY and SAAADI. The CDR3 sequence is 15 residues long.

The chain employs TRBV6-6 and TRBJ2-1; 11 bases are shared with TRBD2. Looked up from germline, CDR1 is MNHNY and CDR2 is SVGAGI (reference sequence). With V trimmed by 5 bases and J by 3 bases, 21 bases remained unmatched. This CDR3 spans 21 amino acids. For the CDR3, the DNA is TGTGCCAGCAGTCTACGGCCGACCGGGACTAGCGGCCAAGTTTTCTACAATGAGCAGTTCTTC. This codes for CASSLRPTGTSGQVFYNEQFF.

This chain connects TRBV11-2 to TRBJ2-5; D perhaps matches TRBD1 (7 bases). Germline V gene sequence: CDR1 SGHAT, CDR2 FQNNGV. The CDR3 runs 14 residues. V was clipped by 5 bases and J by 2 bases, with 12 bases between them. CDR3: CASSDRDLQETQYF. The CDR3 DNA reads TGTGCCAGCAGCGACAGGGACTTACAAGAGACCCAGTACTTC. Full variable domain (missing parts from reference TRBV11-2 and TRBJ2-5): EAGVAQSPRYKIIEKRQSVAFWCNPISGHATLYWYQQILGQGPKLLIQFQNNGVVDDSQLPKDRFSAERLKGVDSTLKIQPAKLEDSAVYLCASSDRDLQETQYFGPGTRLLVL.

The V call is TRBV6-5, the J call TRBJ2-2; maybe TRBD2 (5 bases). Germline CDR1 MNHEY, CDR2 SVGAGI. The CDR3 has 16 residues. The germline V and J ends were trimmed by 0 bases and 7 bases, with 15 bases remaining between them. CDR3 DNA sequence: TGTGCCAGCAGTTACTCGATAACTAACAGCGGCGGGGAGCTGTTTTTT. This codes for CASSYSITNSGGELFF.

This clone showed up just once. The chain recombines TRBV5-4 with TRBJ2-7, with 11 bases identical to TRBD2. The CDR3 spans 17 residues. The germline V gene has CDR1 SGHNT and CDR2 YYREEE (reference sequence). V gave up 5 bases and J gave up 7 bases; unmatched junction bases: 17. This chain's CDR3 is CASSLAGGNTPLGEQYF. DNA for the CDR3: TGTGCCAGCAGTCTAGCGGGAGGCAATACCCCTTTGGGGGAGCAGTACTTC.

V is TRBV19 and J is TRBJ2-7; TRBD1 matches at 8 bases. Trimming cost V 3 bases and J 2 bases; bases outside gene matches: 0. Germline V gene lookup returns CDR1 LNHDA and CDR2 SQIVND (reference sequence). The CDR3 is 13 residues long. CDR3 protein: CASSMDRAYEQYF. For the CDR3, the DNA is TGTGCCAGTAGTATGGACAGGGCCTACGAGCAGTACTTC.

In this sample, this clone turned up once. The chain links TRBV3-1 (or the pseudogene TRBV3-2) to TRBJ2-1; D unclear. The CDR3 length is 14 residues. From germline, CDR1 is LGHDT and CDR2 YNNKEL (reference sequence). Trimming stripped 2 bases from V and 8 bases from J, with 13 bases between. The DNA for the CDR3 is TGTGCCAGCAGCCAAAATCGCCTGAGCGATGAGCAGTTCTTC. This sequence encodes CASSQNRLSDEQFF.

The chain couples TRBV5-6 to TRBJ1-2; 8 bases line up with TRBD1. CDR1 is SGHDT, CDR2 YYEEEE, per germline. With V trimmed by 0 bases and J by 6 bases, 13 bases remained unmatched. The CDR3 has 17 residues. DNA of the CDR3: TGTGCCAGCAGCTTGGGAAATCGGGTCAGGGGGCATGATGGCTACACCTTC. This sequence encodes CASSLGNRVRGHDGYTF.

The chain is built from TRBV6-5 and TRBJ1-1; TRBD1 agrees at 7 bases. The CDR3 contains 14 residues. With V trimmed by 7 bases and J by 1 base, 6 bases remained unmatched. The germline gives CDR1 MNHEY, CDR2 SVGAGI. The CDR3 is CASTDRQGNTEAFF. As DNA, the CDR3 is TGTGCCAGCACAGATCGACAGGGGAACACTGAAGCTTTCTTT.

The chain combines TRBV5-6 with TRBJ2-7; 9 bases agree with TRBD1. The CDR3 is 13 amino acids. V gave up 4 bases and J gave up 6 bases; unmatched junction bases: 5. Germline V gene lookup returns CDR1 SGHDT and CDR2 YYEEEE. The CDR3 reads CASSRGQGSEQYF. The CDR3 coding sequence is TGTGCCAGCAGCCGGGGACAGGGTTCCGAGCAGTACTTC.

This clone was seen a handful of times. The chain is built from TRBV5-1 and TRBJ2-3; 7 positions agree with TRBD2. CDR1 and CDR2 (germline): SGHRS, YFSETQ. The junction had 8 bases not matched to a gene; V was cut back by 2 bases and J by 2 bases. The CDR3 is 16 residues long. Here the CDR3 reads CASSLGGSGATDTQYF. The DNA of the CDR3 is TGCGCCAGCAGCTTAGGCGGGAGTGGAGCCACAGATACGCAGTATTTT.

The rearrangement uses TRBV15 and TRBJ2-3; 11 bases are a match to TRBD2. The ends lost 5 bases at V and 6 bases at J; junction bases unmatched: 10. The CDR3 runs to 16 residues. Germline-derived CDR1 and CDR2 are LNHNV and YYDKDF (reference sequence). CDR3 protein: CATSLGLAGIMDTQYF. CDR3 DNA sequence: TGTGCCACCAGCTTAGGACTAGCGGGTATTATGGATACGCAGTATTTT.

The rearrangement joins TRBV7-6 to TRBJ2-1; TRBD1 matches at 11 bases. Per germline, CDR1 SGHVS and CDR2 FNYEAQ. CDR3 length equals 19 residues. V lost 5 bases and J lost 1; bases outside the gene matches: 13. The CDR3 sequence: CASSRPGTGGIISYNEQFF. The CDR3 nucleotides read TGTGCCAGCAGCCGACCCGGGACAGGGGGTATAATTTCCTACAATGAGCAGTTCTTC.

This rearrangement joins TRBV7-8 to TRBJ1-1; no clear D. Germline values: CDR1 SGHVS, CDR2 FQNEAQ. This CDR3 region has 13 residues. V gave up 5 bases and J gave up 4 bases, with 11 bases separating them. The CDR3 coding sequence is TGTGCCAGCAGCCCCGACACCTCCACTGAAGCTTTCTTT. This sequence encodes CASSPDTSTEAFF.

V usage is TRBV7-7 and J usage is TRBJ2-2, with 7 bases identical to TRBD2. Trimming at V came to 7 bases and at J to 5 bases, leaving 13 bases not matched to a gene. Germline lookup yields CDR1 SSHAT and CDR2 FNYEAQ (reference sequence). This CDR3 has 16 amino acids. CDR3 nucleotides: TGTGCCAGCACCAATTCTGGCGGGAGTGGTACCGGGGAGCTGTTTTTT. It codes for CASTNSGGSGTGELFF.

This chain uses TRBV3-1 (or the pseudogene TRBV3-2) with TRBJ2-7; D is unresolved. The germline V gene has CDR1 LGHDT and CDR2 YNNKEL (reference sequence). This CDR3 has 15 residues. The germline V and J ends were trimmed by 1 base and 0 bases, with 10 bases remaining between them. CDR3 coding DNA: TGTGCCAGCAGCCAAGTTCCAGCGTACTCCTACGAGCAGTACTTC. It translates to CASSQVPAYSYEQYF.

Here the CDR3 DNA reads TGTGCCAGCAGCTCTACTAGTAACTCCTACGAGCAGTACTTC. Translating gives CASSSTSNSYEQYF. The chain combines TRBV5-6 with TRBJ2-7; perhaps TRBD2 as D (5 bases). V gave up 3 bases and J gave up 0 bases, with 10 bases separating them. CDR3 size: 14 residues. Germline loops: CDR1 SGHDT, CDR2 YYEEEE.

The rearrangement uses TRBV7-8 and TRBJ1-1; D ambiguous. The CDR3 is 15 residues long. In germline, CDR1 is SGHVS, CDR2 FQNEAQ. The V end lost 3 bases, the J end lost 0 bases, and 11 bases lay between the germline ends. DNA for the CDR3: TGTGCCAGCAGCTTGGTTGAAGGAGTGAACACTGAAGCTTTCTTT. Protein: CASSLVEGVNTEAFF.